This T cell receptor (beta chain) was captured by sequencing in a study of vaccination effects on CD4 cells after COVID-19 (dated by TCRdb to about 2022). Notes on the research overall: The ViraFEST assay stimulated PBMC with viral peptide pools and then used TCR sequencing to identify antigen-specific CD4+ T cell clonotypes by expansion. Cultures from other donors in the study were sequenced with the Oncomine TCR Beta short-read assay on an Illumina iSeq 100. SARS-CoV-2 spike-specific CD4+ TCR repertoires were compared before and after mRNA vaccination in COVID-19 convalescent patients and in infection-naive vaccine recipients. Altogether, some 10 COVID-19 convalescent patients and a few SARS-CoV-2-naive healthy vaccine recipients made up the full study. Each participant received two doses of an mRNA SARS-CoV-2 vaccine, either BNT162b2 or mRNA-1273. Each well held around 1.9 million PBMC cultured in IMDM containing approximately 5.3% human AB serum, approximately 10 IU/ml IL-2 and gentamicin, along with about 9.5 ug/ml peptides.

After about 10 days of culture, CD4+ T cells were isolated with the EasySep CD4+ T cell isolation kit. Negative nucleocapsid antibody results before and after vaccination confirmed that the healthy vaccine recipients had no prior SARS-CoV-2 infection. On days 3 and 7, half of the culture medium was replaced with fresh IL-2-containing medium. Unless otherwise noted, each peptide stimulation condition was cultured in triplicate wells. PBMC were separated from whole blood using Ficoll-Paque Plus gradient centrifugation and were then either cryopreserved at -140C or used fresh. The QIAamp micro DNA kit was used to extract genomic DNA from the cultured CD4+ T cells. Points on this clone: Its target antigen remains unknown. No qualities accompany the bases; no much larger clone lies one base away.

V and J are trimmed by 2 bases and 7 bases, and the gene matches miss 3 bases of the junction. Including the terminal cysteine and phenylalanine, the CDR3 comprises 14 residues. Only the CDR3 part of the read is kept: 42 bases, read in frame from the first base. CDR1 and CDR2 (MGHRA, YSYEKL) derive from the germline V gene. Study-wide findings and limitations: The study was limited by a small number of convalescent patients, and early post-infection timepoints were lacking. Clones induced by infection and clones induced by vaccination both contracted markedly at late timepoints after vaccination, which fits with T cell responses waning over time. Among healthy vaccine recipients, nearly all vaccine-induced clones were SARS-CoV-2 mono-reactive, and just 1 of 255 was cross-reactive with common cold coronaviruses.

Libraries were constructed by the immunoSEQ multiplex PCR assay. TCR beta CDR3 sequencing was performed on DNA from the cultured, isolated CD4+ T cells. As for the authors' bioinformatics: Non-productive TCR sequences were removed, reads were trimmed to the CDR3 region, and CDR3s of at least 7 amino acids were retained. Antigen-specific clonotypes were identified using the MANAFEST web app by comparison of expansion in peptide wells against reference cultures. For clones to be considered positive, expansion at FDR<0.05 versus reference and all other wells, an odds ratio above 5, and a frequency above 0.1% in two replicate wells were required. Clonotypes significantly expanded in SARS-CoV-2 spike wells and in at least one common cold coronavirus spike condition were defined as cross-reactive. Levenshtein distance calculated with the stringdist R package was used to assess CDR3 similarity, and unrooted trees were constructed with ape in R 3.6.1. Here the immuneACCESS table is served through TCRdb, limited to in-frame sequences with V and J called. Missing clones are a known gap in these copies; in checked studies unresolved V genes cover under half, and the rest lacks a known reason. The V and J calls and clone size were taken over from that table, and D and trimming were inferred from the DNA. For this sample the table gives around 30,000 clones, of which 60% to 80% were detected only once. The top ten clonotypes cover 9% to 10% of the sample.

This specimen consisted of CD4+ T cells from PBMCs cultured without peptide, obtained before COVID-19 vaccination. The V and J genes are TRBV4-1 and TRBJ1-2, and 11 junctional nucleotides match TRBD1. The sequence was obtained from a human donor who received a COVID-19 vaccine. At the DNA level, the sequence is TGCGCCAGCAGCCAAACCGGGACAGGGGGTGGCTACACCTTC. Translation gives CASSQTGTGGGYTF.